Shown below are 20 T cell receptor beta chains from a single sample sequenced in a study of response to subunit inactivated influenza vaccine. TCRdb re-derived calls from the RT-PCR reads in MiXCR, one entry per CDR3 protein. The sample has hundreds of thousands of distinct CDR3 sequences, about 25% seen once. Sequenced here: CD4+ T cells sorted from PBMCs, sampled more than 4 days after vaccination. The receptor source for this set is a man aged 50 or older who received an inactivated influenza vaccine.

Only a few counts were recorded for this clonotype. The chain combines TRBV5-1 with TRBJ2-5, with 7 nucleotides matching TRBD2. Germline V gene lookup returns CDR1 SGHRS and CDR2 YFSETQ. CDR3 size: 15 residues. The V segment lost 4 bases and the J segment 2 bases; nucleotides outside the gene matches: 8. The CDR3 sequence: CASSAASGLQETQYF. The CDR3 DNA is TGCGCCAGCAGCGCTGCTAGCGGATTGCAAGAGACCCAGTACTTC.

This clonotype has just a few counts. The chain employs TRBV28 and TRBJ1-2; TRBD1 might be the D (6 bases). Trimming removed 5 bases at V and 0 bases at J, with 16 bases between. This CDR3 contains 16 residues. CDR1 and CDR2 (germline): MDHEN, SYDVKM. The CDR3 is CASSPPGTLANYGYTF. The DNA of the CDR3 is TGTGCCAGCAGTCCTCCCGGGACACTAGCTAACTATGGCTACACCTTC.

CDR3 nucleotide sequence: TGCGCCAGCAGCCTACTAGCGACAAGGACCGGGGAGCTGTTTTTT. Translating it yields CASSLLATRTGELFF. J is TRBJ2-2 and V is TRBV5-1, with 7 bases that match TRBD2. J gave up 5 bases and V 4 bases, and 8 bases lay outside the gene matches. CDR1 is SGHRS and CDR2 is YFSETQ in the germline V gene. The CDR3 has 15 amino acids.

This clonotype was seen ten or more times. The V gene is TRBV7-2, the J gene TRBJ2-7; 9 bases agree with TRBD1. The CDR3 consists of 14 residues. Germline V gives CDR1 SGHTA, CDR2 FQGNSA. J lost 4 bases, V lost 5 bases, and 6 bases had no gene match. CDR3 sequence (DNA): TGTGCCAGCAGCCCCACAGGGGGCGGGTACGAGCAGTACTTC. It yields the protein CASSPTGGGYEQYF.

The rearrangement links TRBV7-8 to TRBJ2-1; unclear D gene. Between the trimmed V and J ends, which lost 5 bases and 7 bases, there was a span of 21 bases. Germline loops: CDR1 SGHVS, CDR2 FQNEAQ. CDR3 length: 16 residues. CDR3 sequence reads: CASSVVSFYGSNEQFF. DNA of the CDR3: TGTGCCAGCAGCGTCGTCTCGTTCTATGGCTCAAATGAGCAGTTCTTC.

This clonotype was detected a few times. This chain links TRBV12-3 or TRBV12-4 with TRBJ2-1; the D is unclear. The CDR3 is made up of 15 amino acids. V was trimmed by 6 bases and J by 2 bases, leaving 14 bases between them. CDR3 sequence (DNA): TGTGCCAGCAGAAAAGACCCCTCAACCTACAATGAGCAGTTCTTC. It encodes CASRKDPSTYNEQFF.

This rearrangement joins TRBV24-1 to TRBJ2-1, with D tentatively TRBD1 or TRBD2 (5 bases each). The V gene's germline CDR1 is KGHDR and CDR2 SFDVKD. V gave up 3 bases and J gave up 1 base, with 6 bases separating them. This CDR3 comprises 14 residues. In DNA, the CDR3 is TGTGCCACCAGTGATGGGGGTTCCTACAATGAGCAGTTCTTC. Protein sequence: CATSDGGSYNEQFF.

The V and J genes are TRBV6-5 and TRBJ1-1; TRBD1 is a possible D gene (6 bases). The ends were cut back, 0 bases at V and 1 base at J, with 6 bases in the middle. The CDR3 has 14 amino acids. Germline assignment: CDR1 MNHEY and CDR2 SVGAGI. The DNA of the CDR3 is TGTGCCAGCAGTTACTCACAGGGGAACACTGAAGCTTTCTTT. Amino acids: CASSYSQGNTEAFF.

This clonotype was seen repeatedly, ten times or more. In nucleotides, the CDR3 is TGTGCCAGCATAAAACTAGCGGGGGGGCCGGGTGAGCAGTTCTTC. Translation: CASIKLAGGPGEQFF. This chain uses TRBV6-1 with TRBJ2-1; 13 positions agree with TRBD2. The CDR3 sequence is 15 residues long. Per the germline V gene, CDR1 is MNHNS and CDR2 is SASEGT. V shed 7 bases and J 9 bases; nucleotides not matched to a gene: 9.

In this sample, this clonotype turned up many times. This chain connects TRBV5-1 to TRBJ2-7; 11 bases fit TRBD2. Per the germline V gene, CDR1 is SGHRS and CDR2 is YFSETQ. Germline trimming cut 4 bases from V and 1 base from J; bases unmatched to any gene: 4. The CDR3 extends over 15 amino acids. CDR3 coding DNA: TGCGCCAGCAGCCCTACTAGCGGGGGATCCTACGAGCAGTACTTC. Residues: CASSPTSGGSYEQYF.

V usage is TRBV29-1 and J usage is TRBJ1-2; TRBD1 aligns across 7 bases. The CDR3 is 17 amino acids. V lost 4 bases and J lost 3; bases outside the gene matches: 17. Germline V gene sequence: CDR1 SQVTM, CDR2 ANQGSEA. In DNA form, the CDR3 reads TGCAGCGTTGCCCACCTACGGAGGGGGCGCATCGACTATGGCTACACCTTC. Amino acids: CSVAHLRRGRIDYGYTF.

The CDR3 reads CASSQGGGASNEQFF. The CDR3 DNA reads TGTGCCAGCAGCCAAGGCGGGGGGGCCTCCAATGAGCAGTTCTTC. The genes are TRBV3-1 and TRBJ2-1; 9 bases agree with TRBD2. Germline values: CDR1 LGHDT, CDR2 YNNKEL (reference sequence). This CDR3 is built from 15 residues. V shed 1 base, J shed 6 bases, and the junction held 4 bases outside the gene matches.

This chain joins TRBV4-1 and TRBJ2-2, with D perhaps TRBD1 (6 bases). The CDR3 is 15 residues long. CDR1 and CDR2 from the germline V gene are MGHRA and YSYEKL. V was cut by 6 bases and J by 7 bases, with 18 bases left in between. The CDR3 spells CASRPGGLRNGELFF. Here the CDR3 DNA reads TGCGCCAGCAGGCCTGGGGGCCTCCGGAACGGGGAGCTGTTTTTT.

This clonotype appeared a few times. The genes are TRBV27 and TRBJ2-7; 12 bases are a match to TRBD2. The J segment lost 5 bases and the V segment lost 1 base, leaving 15 bases of the junction unmatched. The germline CDR1 and CDR2 sequences are MNHEY and SMNVEV (reference sequence). The CDR3 length is 19 residues. The CDR3 DNA sequence: TGTGCCAGCAGTTTATACGGACTAGCGGGGCACCTAACTACGAACGAGCAGTACTTC. It encodes CASSLYGLAGHLTTNEQYF.

The chain joins TRBV5-5 to TRBJ2-1, with unresolved D. This CDR3 is built from 16 residues. Trimming pared 2 bases from V and 0 bases from J, leaving 12 bases between. CDR1 and CDR2 (germline): SGHKS, YYEKEE (reference sequence). CDR3: CASSFEGISSYNEQFF. In nucleotides, the CDR3 is TGTGCCAGCAGCTTCGAAGGTATCAGCTCCTACAATGAGCAGTTCTTC.

This clonotype has only a few counts. The genes are TRBV7-9 and TRBJ2-4; D is perhaps TRBD2 (6 bases). There are 16 residues in the CDR3. Trimming removed 5 bases at V and 8 bases at J, with 22 bases between. Looked up from germline, CDR1 is SEHNR and CDR2 is FQNEAQ (reference sequence). The CDR3, as DNA: TGTGCCAGCAGCGGCCGGAGGGGTGGAGGGACGTACATTCAGTACTTC. Translated: CASSGRRGGGTYIQYF.

This clonotype was observed a handful of times. The rearrangement links TRBV12-3 or TRBV12-4 to TRBJ2-1, with 14 bases identical to TRBD2. The CDR3 spans 15 residues. Trimming removed 6 bases from V and 7 bases from J; junction bases left unmatched: 5. CDR3 protein: CASRTGTSGSNEQFF. The CDR3, as DNA: TGTGCCAGCAGAACCGGGACTAGCGGGAGTAATGAGCAGTTCTTC.

This clonotype was observed a handful of times. Its ends do not fully match the called genes, so a read error is possible. V gene TRBV20-1 combines with J gene TRBJ1-1, with D uncertain. The CDR3 consists of 10 residues. From germline, CDR1 is DFQATT and CDR2 SNEGSKA (reference sequence). The CDR3 spells CSARSTGAFF. In DNA, the CDR3 is TGCAGTGCTAGATCAACTGGAGCTTTCTTT.

The chain is built from TRBV18 and TRBJ2-7; 9 nucleotides align to TRBD1. The CDR3 consists of 15 residues. Trimming cost V 2 bases and J 5 bases; bases outside gene matches: 7. CDR1 is KGHSH and CDR2 is LQKENI in the germline V gene. The CDR3 DNA reads as TGTGCCAGCTCACCAAGGAGACAGGGGGAGGACGAGCAGTACTTC. It yields the protein CASSPRRQGEDEQYF.

This sequence joins TRBV3-1 and TRBJ2-3; tentatively, D is TRBD1 (5 bases). The V end was cut by 0 bases, the J end by 1 base, with 8 bases between. CDR1 and CDR2 from the germline V gene are LGHDT and YNNKEL (reference sequence). This CDR3 is built from 15 residues. CDR3 protein: CASSQEQARTDTQYF. The DNA of the CDR3 is TGTGCCAGCAGCCAAGAACAGGCGCGCACAGATACGCAGTATTTT.